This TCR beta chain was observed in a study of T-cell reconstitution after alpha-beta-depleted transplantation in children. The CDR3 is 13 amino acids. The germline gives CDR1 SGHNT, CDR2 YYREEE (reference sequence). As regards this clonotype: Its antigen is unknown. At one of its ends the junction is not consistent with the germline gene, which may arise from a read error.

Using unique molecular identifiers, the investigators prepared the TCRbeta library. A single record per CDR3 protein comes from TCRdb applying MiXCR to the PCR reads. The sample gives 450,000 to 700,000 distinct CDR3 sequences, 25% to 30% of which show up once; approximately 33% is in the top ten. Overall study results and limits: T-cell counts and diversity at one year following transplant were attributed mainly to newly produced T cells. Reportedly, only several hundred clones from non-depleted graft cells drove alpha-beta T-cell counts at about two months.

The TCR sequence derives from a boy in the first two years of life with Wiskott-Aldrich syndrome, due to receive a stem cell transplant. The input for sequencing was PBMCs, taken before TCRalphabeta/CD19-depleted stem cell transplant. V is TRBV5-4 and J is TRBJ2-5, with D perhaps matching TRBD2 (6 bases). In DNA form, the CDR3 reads TGTGCCATCAGCTTGGTTGGAGGGGAGACGATGTACTTC. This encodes CAISLVGGETMYF.